Presented here are 29 T cell receptor beta chains from one specimen sequenced in a study of blood T cell repertoires in COVID-19. The protocol was immunoSEQ multiplex PCR, while the TCRdb copy is restricted to in-frame clones and leaves out a portion. In the table there are about 190,000 clones, 70% to 80% of which are singletons. Sequencing was performed on peripheral blood. The receptors derive from a middle-aged man who had recovered from COVID-19.

This chain links TRBV10-2 with TRBJ2-7; TRBD2 matches 13 bases. Looked up from germline, CDR1 is WSHSY and CDR2 is SAAADI. Trimming removed 6 bases from V and 1 base from J; junction bases left unmatched: 3. CDR3 length: 15 residues. The CDR3 region has the DNA TGCGCCAGCAGCACGGGACTAGCGGGGTCCTACGAGCAGTACTTC. Encoded protein: CASSTGLAGSYEQYF.

There are a few counts of this clone. The rearrangement links TRBV7-8 to TRBJ2-2; 14 bases are shared with TRBD2. CDR1 is SGHVS, CDR2 FQNEAQ, per germline. The CDR3 has 15 residues. Losses at the gene ends were 3 bases for V and 7 bases for J; bases not matched to a gene: 1. The CDR3 reads CASSFGTSGSGELFF. The CDR3 bases are TGTGCCAGCAGCTTCGGGACTAGCGGGAGCGGGGAGCTGTTTTTT.

The chain uses TRBV15 and TRBJ1-6; D is undetermined. CDR1 is LNHNV and CDR2 is YYDKDF in the germline V gene (reference sequence). The CDR3 extends over 13 amino acids. V gave up 5 bases and J gave up 7 bases, with 9 bases separating them. This chain's CDR3 is CATSLRMNSPLHF. The CDR3 coding sequence is TGTGCCACCAGCCTGCGGATGAATTCACCCCTCCACTTT.

This chain uses TRBV7-8 with TRBJ2-1; TRBD2 matches 14 bases. The CDR3 length is 20 residues. Germline V gene data show CDR1 as SGHVS and CDR2 as FQNEAQ. After removal of 5 bases from V and 2 bases from J, the junction contained 14 bases not matched to a gene. CDR3 residues: CASSPPPGTSGRWAYNEQFF. For the CDR3, the DNA is TGTGCCAGCAGCCCTCCCCCCGGGACTAGCGGGAGATGGGCCTACAATGAGCAGTTCTTC. Full variable domain (remainder filled in from reference TRBV7-8 and TRBJ2-1): GAGVSQSPRYKVAKRGQDVALRCDPISGHVSLFWYQQALGQGPEFLTYFQNEAQLDKSGLPSDRFFAERPEGSVSTLKIQRTQQEDSAVYLCASSPPPGTSGRWAYNEQFFGPGTRLTVL.

In this sample, this clone turned up many times. This rearrangement joins TRBV7-2 to TRBJ2-5; TRBD2 aligns across 8 bases. V lost 3 bases, J lost 2 bases, and 2 bases stayed unmatched. Looked up from germline, CDR1 is SGHTA and CDR2 is FQGNSA. This CDR3 is 14 amino acids long. CDR3 sequence: CASSFVAGQETQYF. CDR3 DNA sequence: TGTGCCAGCAGCTTTGTAGCGGGGCAAGAGACCCAGTACTTC.

The J gene is TRBJ2-5, the V gene TRBV9; 7 bases are shared with TRBD2. The CDR3 is 14 amino acids. The junction had 5 bases not matched to a gene; V was cut back by 3 bases and J by 3 bases. CDR1 and CDR2 from the germline V gene are SGDLS and YYNGEE. In nucleotides, the CDR3 is TGTGCCAGCAGCGGACGGGACTACGAAGAGACCCAGTACTTC. This gives the protein CASSGRDYEETQYF.

This clone appeared once. The chain has TRBV30 and TRBJ2-1, with a tentative D call TRBD2 (6 bases). CDR3 length equals 12 residues. Trimming took off 7 bases at V and 10 bases at J, with 17 bases between the two ends. CDR1 is GTSNPN and CDR2 is SVGIG in the germline V gene (reference sequence). The CDR3 region has the DNA TGTGCCTACGGGACTCTCTCATTCGAGCAGTTCTTC. Its protein is CAYGTLSFEQFF.

The V call is TRBV7-6, the J call TRBJ2-5, with 13 bases lining up with TRBD2. J gave up 5 bases and V 3 bases, and 3 bases lay outside the gene matches. This CDR3 has 15 residues. Germline CDR1 and CDR2: SGHVS and FNYEAQ. The CDR3 spells CASSLGLAGSETQYF. CDR3 in DNA: TGTGCCAGCAGCTTGGGACTAGCGGGAAGCGAGACCCAGTACTTC.

CDR3 sequence (DNA): TGTGCCAGCAGTTTTTTATCCGGGCTAGCGGGAGAGACCCAGTACTTC. Translated, it gives CASSFLSGLAGETQYF. V is TRBV28 and J is TRBJ2-5, with 8 bases lining up with TRBD2. The CDR3 has 16 residues. Germline assignment: CDR1 MDHEN and CDR2 SYDVKM. Trimming at V came to 3 bases and at J to 4 bases, leaving 10 bases not matched to a gene.

The chain joins TRBV28 to TRBJ2-3; D is unclear. The CDR3 sequence is 15 residues long. Germline V lookup: CDR1 MDHEN, CDR2 SYDVKM. The germline V and J ends were trimmed by 2 bases and 1 base, with 10 bases remaining between them. CDR3 nucleotide sequence: TGTGCCAGCAGTTTAACCGGAGCAGGCACAGATACGCAGTATTTT. It codes for CASSLTGAGTDTQYF.

This chain links TRBV6-5 with TRBJ1-4; 7 positions match TRBD1. The CDR3 is made up of 14 amino acids. CDR1 is MNHEY and CDR2 is SVGAGI in the germline V gene. V shed 2 bases and J 10 bases; nucleotides not matched to a gene: 7. CDR3 sequence reads: CASSYRQGEVKLFF. For the CDR3, the DNA is TGTGCCAGCAGTTACAGGCAGGGGGAGGTAAAACTGTTTTTT.

The chain employs TRBV13 and TRBJ2-5; 9 positions agree with TRBD2. The junction had 9 bases not matched to a gene; V was cut back by 5 bases and J by 2 bases. This CDR3 comprises 16 residues. The V gene's germline CDR1 is PRHDT and CDR2 FYEKMQ (reference sequence). The DNA for the CDR3 is TGTGCCAGCAGCCCCGGACTAGCGTACCTACAAGAGACCCAGTACTTC. Encoded protein: CASSPGLAYLQETQYF.

This sequence joins TRBV11-2 and TRBJ2-1, with TRBD2 matching 9 bases. Germline lookup yields CDR1 SGHAT and CDR2 FQNNGV. The J segment lost 5 bases and the V segment lost 2 bases, leaving 10 bases of the junction unmatched. The CDR3 spans 17 residues. CDR3 in DNA: TGTGCCAGCAGCTTATCTAGGACTAGCGAGACAAACAATGAGCAGTTCTTC. This sequence encodes CASSLSRTSETNNEQFF.

The chain joins TRBV3-1 (or the pseudogene TRBV3-2) to TRBJ2-5; D might be TRBD1 (6 bases). V gave up 4 bases and J gave up 3 bases, with 18 bases separating them. CDR3 size: 16 residues. From germline, CDR1 is LGHDT and CDR2 YNNKEL (reference sequence). CDR3 region: CASSPSIGAGEETQYF. The CDR3 DNA reads as TGTGCCAGCAGCCCCTCGATAGGGGCAGGGGAAGAGACCCAGTACTTC.

This clone was detected a few times. At the DNA level, this CDR3 is encoded by other sequences in the same sample as well. CDR3 DNA sequence: TGTGCCAGCAGTTTAGCAGGGGGTCAGCCCCAGCATTTT. It translates to CASSLAGGQPQHF. This rearrangement joins TRBV27 to TRBJ1-5, with 7 bases that match TRBD1. The germline V gene has CDR1 MNHEY and CDR2 SMNVEV (reference sequence). The CDR3 contains 13 residues. J lost 6 bases, V lost 2 bases, and 1 base had no gene match.

This chain links TRBV19 with TRBJ2-1; 11 nucleotides agree with TRBD2. Trimming at V came to 5 bases and at J to 7 bases, leaving 7 bases not matched to a gene. This CDR3 spans 15 amino acids. Per germline, CDR1 LNHDA and CDR2 SQIVND (reference sequence). CDR3: CASSPLAGVMNEQFF. Written as DNA, the CDR3 is TGTGCCAGTAGTCCACTAGCGGGAGTTATGAATGAGCAGTTCTTC.

The CDR3 coding sequence is TGTGCCAGTAGTATAATCACAGGGGAGAGTGGCAATCAGCCCCAGCATTTT. It translates to CASSIITGESGNQPQHF. The chain is built from TRBV19 and TRBJ1-5; TRBD1 matches 7 bases. Germline CDR1 LNHDA, CDR2 SQIVND (reference sequence). The CDR3 is made up of 17 amino acids. V lost 2 bases and J lost 2; bases outside the gene matches: 9. Full variable domain (remainder filled in from reference TRBV19 and TRBJ1-5): DGGITQSPKYLFRKEGQNVTLSCEQNLNHDAMYWYRQDPGQGLRLIYYSQIVNDFQKGDIAEGYSVSREKKESFPLTVTSAQKNPTAFYLCASSIITGESGNQPQHFGDGTRLSIL.

The chain links TRBV19 to TRBJ1-5; D remains ambiguous. This CDR3 spans 14 amino acids. Germline CDR1 is LNHDA and CDR2 is SQIVND (reference sequence). Trimming pared 7 bases from V and 4 bases from J, leaving 14 bases between. The DNA of the CDR3 is TGTGCCAGTACTCGGTCCCGGGAGAATCAGCCCCAGCATTTT. Translating it yields CASTRSRENQPQHF.

V usage is TRBV24-1 and J usage is TRBJ1-5; D call uncertain. The CDR3 is 14 amino acids. Trimming took off 2 bases at V and 3 bases at J, with 7 bases between the two ends. From germline, CDR1 is KGHDR and CDR2 SFDVKD. The CDR3 DNA reads as TGTGCCACCAGTGATTATAGCTTCAATCAGCCCCAGCATTTT. It translates to CATSDYSFNQPQHF.

The V and J genes are TRBV6-6 and TRBJ1-2; D not certain. The ends were cut back, 2 bases at V and 7 bases at J, with 8 bases in the middle. CDR1 is MNHNY, CDR2 SVGAGI, per germline (reference sequence). The CDR3 is 12 residues long. CDR3 bases: TGTGCCAGCAGTTACCAACGCGGTGGCTACACCTTC. Translating it yields CASSYQRGGYTF.

This clone was seen once. The J gene is TRBJ2-5, the V gene TRBV15, with a weak D call TRBD2 (6 bases). The CDR3 covers 14 residues. The V end was cut by 5 bases, the J end by 5 bases, with 15 bases between. Germline V gene sequence: CDR1 LNHNV, CDR2 YYDKDF (reference sequence). CDR3 nucleotides: TGTGCCACCAGCGCCCGGTTAGCGGATGAGACCCAGTACTTC. Amino acid sequence: CATSARLADETQYF.

J is TRBJ2-7 and V is TRBV7-9; 9 bases agree with TRBD1. This CDR3 spans 14 amino acids. V shed 8 bases, J shed 6 bases, and the junction held 11 bases outside the gene matches. The germline V gene encodes CDR1 SEHNR and CDR2 FQNEAQ (reference sequence). CDR3 in amino acids: CASSRAQGAGEQYF. The DNA for the CDR3 is TGTGCCAGCTCGAGGGCACAGGGGGCGGGCGAGCAGTACTTC.

This clone appeared a single time. This chain links TRBV27 with TRBJ1-1; possible D gene TRBD1, 5 bases. The CDR3 length is 17 residues. Germline lookup yields CDR1 MNHEY and CDR2 SMNVEV (reference sequence). With 3 bases removed from V and 1 base from J, the gap between germline ends came to 18 bases. CDR3 sequence (DNA): TGTGCCAGCAGTTTTTGGGGAGGGGCGCAGGCGAACACTGAAGCTTTCTTT. As protein: CASSFWGGAQANTEAFF.

The chain links TRBV5-4 to TRBJ2-1, with TRBD2 matching 13 bases. CDR3 length: 17 amino acids. V lost 3 bases to trimming and J lost 6 bases; unmatched junction nucleotides: 9. Germline V gene lookup returns CDR1 SGHNT and CDR2 YYREEE (reference sequence). The CDR3 protein is CASSSDRTSGSFNEQFF. The CDR3 coding sequence is TGTGCCAGCAGCTCAGACCGGACTAGCGGGAGTTTCAATGAGCAGTTCTTC.

The sample holds many counts of this clone. The chain links TRBV5-4 to TRBJ1-2, with 11 bases identical to TRBD1. CDR3 length equals 15 residues. V lost 0 bases, J lost 5 bases, and 3 bases stayed unmatched. CDR1 and CDR2 from the germline V gene are SGHNT and YYREEE (reference sequence). CDR3 sequence: CASSLADRGRYGYTF. The CDR3 DNA sequence: TGTGCCAGCAGCTTGGCGGACAGGGGGCGTTATGGCTACACCTTC. The full variable domain, in which reference TRBV5-4 and TRBJ1-2 provide the parts outside the CDR3, is ETGVTQSPTHLIKTRGQQVTLRCSSQSGHNTVSWYQQALGQGPQFIFQYYREEENGRGNFPPRFSGLQFPNYSSELNVNALELDDSALYLCASSLADRGRYGYTFGSGTRLTVV.

V gene TRBV30 combines with J gene TRBJ2-1; TRBD2 matches 7 bases. Per the germline V gene, CDR1 is GTSNPN and CDR2 is SVGIG (reference sequence). The CDR3 spans 14 residues. The V and J ends lost 5 bases and 4 bases, in that order; junction bases with no gene match: 8. Here the CDR3 reads CAWGRASGYNEQFF. CDR3 coding DNA: TGTGCCTGGGGTCGGGCTAGCGGATACAATGAGCAGTTCTTC.

The V gene is TRBV19, the J gene TRBJ2-6, with TRBD1 identical over 7 bases. Per the germline V gene, CDR1 is LNHDA and CDR2 is SQIVND (reference sequence). The CDR3 spans 19 residues. Unmatched junction bases numbered 11, after V lost 3 bases and J lost 0 bases. CDR3: CASSIRLRQGISGANVLTF. Here the CDR3 DNA reads TGTGCCAGTAGTATCCGTCTGAGACAGGGAATCTCTGGGGCCAACGTCCTGACTTTC.

V and J are TRBV9 and TRBJ2-1, with 9 positions matching TRBD2. The V gene's germline CDR1 is SGDLS and CDR2 YYNGEE. The J segment lost 2 bases and the V segment lost 0 bases, leaving 3 bases of the junction unmatched. There are 16 residues in the CDR3. The CDR3 nucleotides are TGTGCCAGCAGCGTAGAACTAGCGGGTCCCTACAATGAGCAGTTCTTC. It specifies CASSVELAGPYNEQFF.

V is TRBV3-1 (or the pseudogene TRBV3-2) and J is TRBJ1-3, with TRBD1 as a possible D gene (6 bases). CDR1 is LGHDT, CDR2 YNNKEL, per germline (reference sequence). The germline V and J ends were trimmed by 4 bases and 1 base, with 8 bases remaining between them. The CDR3 is 14 residues long. The chain's CDR3 is CASSLGTSGNTIYF. As DNA, the CDR3 is TGTGCCAGCAGCCTGGGGACATCTGGAAACACCATATATTTT.